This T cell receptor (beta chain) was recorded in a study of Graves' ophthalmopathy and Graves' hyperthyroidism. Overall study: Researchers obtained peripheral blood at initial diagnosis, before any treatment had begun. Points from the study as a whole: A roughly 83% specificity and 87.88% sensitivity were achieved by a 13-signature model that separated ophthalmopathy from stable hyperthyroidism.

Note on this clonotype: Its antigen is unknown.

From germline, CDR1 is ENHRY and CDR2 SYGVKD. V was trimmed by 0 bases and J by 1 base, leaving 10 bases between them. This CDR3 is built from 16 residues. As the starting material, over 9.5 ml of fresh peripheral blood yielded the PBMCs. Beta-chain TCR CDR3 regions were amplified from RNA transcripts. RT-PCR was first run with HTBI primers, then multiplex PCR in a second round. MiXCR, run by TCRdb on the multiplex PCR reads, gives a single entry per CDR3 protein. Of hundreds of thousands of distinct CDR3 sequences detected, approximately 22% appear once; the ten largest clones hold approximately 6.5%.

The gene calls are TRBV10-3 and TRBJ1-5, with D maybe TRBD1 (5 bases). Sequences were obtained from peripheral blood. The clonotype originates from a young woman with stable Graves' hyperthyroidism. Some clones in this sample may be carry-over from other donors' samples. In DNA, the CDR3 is TGTGCCATCAGTGAGTCTGCGGGGACGAGCAATCAGCCCCAGCATTTT. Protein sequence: CAISESAGTSNQPQHF.